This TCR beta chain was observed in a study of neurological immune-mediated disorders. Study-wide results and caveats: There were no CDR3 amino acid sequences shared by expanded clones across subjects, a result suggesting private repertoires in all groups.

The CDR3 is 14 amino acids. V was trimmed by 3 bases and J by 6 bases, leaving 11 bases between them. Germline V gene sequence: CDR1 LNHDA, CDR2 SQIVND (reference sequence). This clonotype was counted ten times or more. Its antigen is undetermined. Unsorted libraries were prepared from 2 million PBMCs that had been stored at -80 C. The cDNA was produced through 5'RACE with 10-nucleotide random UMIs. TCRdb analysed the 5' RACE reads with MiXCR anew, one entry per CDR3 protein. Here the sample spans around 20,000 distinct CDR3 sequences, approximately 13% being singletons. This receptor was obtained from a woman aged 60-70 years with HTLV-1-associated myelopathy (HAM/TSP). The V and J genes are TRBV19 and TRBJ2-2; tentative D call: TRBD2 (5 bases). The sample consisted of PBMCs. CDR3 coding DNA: TGTGCCAGTAGTATGGGAGTTTTCCCCGGGGAGCTGTTTTTT. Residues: CASSMGVFPGELFF.